This paragraph covers one T cell receptor beta chain sequence. The protocol was immunoSEQ multiplex PCR, while the TCRdb copy is restricted to in-frame clones and leaves out a portion. Here the sample spans around 140,000 clones, 80% to 85% being singletons. This sample was taken from a study of blood T cell repertoires in COVID-19. Germline assignment: CDR1 SNHLY and CDR2 FYNNEI. Trimming cost V 5 bases and J 2 bases, with 12 bases left between them. The CDR3 runs 15 residues. The TCR sequence derives from a man aged 60 to 75 with acute or convalescent COVID-19. The chain joins TRBV2 to TRBJ1-4; D perhaps matches TRBD1 (6 bases). The material sequenced was peripheral blood. CDR3: CASSTSGQTNEKLFF. Here the CDR3 DNA reads TGTGCCAGCAGTACTAGCGGACAGACTAATGAAAAACTGTTTTTT.